The 15 T cell receptor beta chains presented below share a single source sample, sequenced in a study of cytomegalovirus exposure and HLA in healthy donors. The PCR ran on 60 Vbeta and 13 Jbeta primers. Measured with immunoSEQ multiplex PCR; TCRdb has only the in-frame clones, and not every one. The sample shows about 210,000 clones, 70% to 80% of them seen only once. Sequenced: PBMCs. The receptors shown here come from a male donor in good health and CMV-seropositive.

This rearrangement joins TRBV5-6 to TRBJ1-4, with TRBD1 matching over 10 bases. CDR1 and CDR2 from the germline V gene are SGHDT and YYEEEE. The junction had 6 bases not matched to a gene; V was cut back by 4 bases and J by 6 bases. The CDR3 runs 15 residues. CDR3 in DNA: TGTGCCAGCAGCGGACAGACAGGGGGCGATGAAAAACTGTTTTTT. Translated, it gives CASSGQTGGDEKLFF.

The gene calls are TRBV9 and TRBJ2-7, with a tentative D call TRBD2 (6 bases). Per the germline V gene, CDR1 is SGDLS and CDR2 is YYNGEE. This CDR3 has 16 amino acids. V gave up 0 bases and J gave up 1 base, with 14 bases separating them. In nucleotides, the CDR3 is TGTGCCAGCAGCGTAGCTCCAGCGGGCCTATCCTACGAGCAGTACTTC. Translating gives CASSVAPAGLSYEQYF.

The J gene is TRBJ1-2, the V gene TRBV4-3, with D perhaps matching TRBD1 (5 bases). Germline CDR1 LGHNA, CDR2 YSLEER. Trimming took off 0 bases at V and 3 bases at J, with 5 bases between the two ends. The CDR3 loop spans 13 amino acids. The CDR3 region has the DNA TGCGCCAGCAGCCAAGACAGGGACTATGGCTACACCTTC. It yields the protein CASSQDRDYGYTF.

Concerning this clone: The junction shows a germline mismatch at one end, possibly a read error. V and J are TRBV7-8 and TRBJ2-5; the match to TRBD2 covers 10 bases. The CDR3 loop spans 16 amino acids. Germline V gene data show CDR1 as SGHVS and CDR2 as FQNEAQ. The CDR3 sequence: CASSVLAGNNQETQYF. CDR3 bases: TGTGCCAGCAGCGTACTAGCGGGAAATAACCAGGAGACCCAGTACTTC.

This clone occurred once. The V call is TRBV9, the J call TRBJ1-1; tentative D call: TRBD1 (6 bases). CDR3 length equals 14 residues. V shed 0 bases and J shed 6 bases, with 12 bases lying between them. Germline lookup yields CDR1 SGDLS and CDR2 YYNGEE. As DNA, the CDR3 is TGTGCCAGCAGCGTAGGGGAACAGGGATCTGAAGCTTTCTTT. This gives the protein CASSVGEQGSEAFF. The full variable domain, its missing parts supplied by reference TRBV9 and TRBJ1-1, is DSGVTQTPKHLITATGQRVTLRCSPRSGDLSVYWYQQSLDQGLQFLIQYYNGEERAKGNILERFSAQQFPDLHSELNLSSLELGDSALYFCASSVGEQGSEAFFGQGTRLTVV.

The chain couples TRBV7-2 to TRBJ2-7, with a possible D match to TRBD2 (6 bases). The germline V and J ends were trimmed by 0 bases and 0 bases, with 12 bases remaining between them. The CDR3 sequence is 16 residues long. Germline V CDR1 and CDR2: SGHTA, FQGNSA. CDR3 in amino acids: CASSLAGRGPSYEQYF. In DNA, the CDR3 is TGTGCCAGCAGCTTAGCGGGGCGGGGACCCTCCTACGAGCAGTACTTC.

The CDR3 spells CASSRNTNTNQPQHF. The CDR3 DNA reads TGTGCCAGCTCACGAAACACGAATACCAATCAGCCCCAGCATTTT. This chain joins TRBV18 and TRBJ1-5; unclear D gene. Germline V CDR1 and CDR2: KGHSH, LQKENI. The V gene lost 4 bases and the J gene lost 3 bases, with 13 bases spanning the gap. This CDR3 region has 15 residues.

The chain is built from TRBV29-1 and TRBJ1-2; TRBD1 agrees at 9 bases. The germline gives CDR1 SQVTM, CDR2 ANQGSEA. This CDR3 is 13 amino acids long. V was clipped by 6 bases and J by 9 bases; unmatched bases: 11. This chain's CDR3 is CSVARGQGESYTF. The CDR3 nucleotides read TGCAGCGTCGCCCGGGGACAGGGAGAAAGCTACACCTTC.

The V call is TRBV25-1, the J call TRBJ2-2; 8 nucleotides line up with TRBD2. Trimming took 7 bases from V and 6 from J; bases not matched to a gene: 7. Germline CDR1 MGHDK, CDR2 SYGVNS. The CDR3 is 14 residues long. The CDR3 loop reads CASIRAGDAGELFF. CDR3 DNA sequence: TGTGCCAGCATTCGAGCGGGGGACGCCGGGGAGCTGTTTTTT.

Of note for this clone: An end of the junction differs from the germline gene, which may be a read error. The chain uses TRBV9 and TRBJ2-3; 8 bases line up with TRBD2. This CDR3 spans 12 amino acids. Germline V CDR1 and CDR2: SGDLS, YYNGEE. The CDR3 nucleotides are TGTGCCACCAGCGGGAGCTCAGATACGCAGTATTTT. Residues: CATSGSSDTQYF.

The chain has TRBV5-4 and TRBJ2-7; D is perhaps TRBD1 (6 bases). CDR1 is SGHNT, CDR2 YYREEE, per germline (reference sequence). The CDR3 is 15 residues long. Trimming pared 4 bases from V and 5 bases from J, leaving 19 bases between. In DNA, the CDR3 is TGTGCCAGCAGCCGGGCAGGGGCCCTTGAAGACGAGCAGTACTTC. Its protein product is CASSRAGALEDEQYF.

V and J are TRBV4-3 and TRBJ1-3, with 7 bases matching TRBD1. Germline V gene lookup returns CDR1 LGHNA and CDR2 YSLEER. J was trimmed by 10 bases and V by 0 bases; bases with no gene match: 3. The CDR3 covers 13 residues. The CDR3 spells CASSQDRGETIYF. CDR3 DNA sequence: TGCGCCAGCAGCCAAGACAGGGGGGAAACCATATATTTT.

This clone was counted once. The gene calls are TRBV11-2 and TRBJ2-1; 15 bases agree with TRBD2. The CDR3 consists of 16 residues. The J segment lost 9 bases and the V segment lost 1 base, leaving 4 bases of the junction unmatched. Germline assignment: CDR1 SGHAT and CDR2 FQNNGV. The CDR3 DNA is TGTGCCAGCAGCTTAGTGGGACTAGCGGGAGGTATTGAGCAGTTCTTC. Its translation: CASSLVGLAGGIEQFF.

The gene calls are TRBV9 and TRBJ2-3, with D unresolved. Trimming stripped 3 bases from V and 2 bases from J, with 7 bases between. Germline V gene lookup returns CDR1 SGDLS and CDR2 YYNGEE. The CDR3 length is 13 residues. CDR3 nucleotide sequence: TGTGCCAGCAGCGACCACTACACAGATACGCAGTATTTT. It specifies CASSDHYTDTQYF.

CDR3 sequence: CASSSGVYGYTF. The CDR3 DNA is TGTGCCAGCAGCTCAGGGGTCTATGGCTACACCTTC. The chain joins TRBV7-9 to TRBJ1-2, with a tentative D call TRBD1 (6 bases). Trimming stripped 4 bases from V and 4 bases from J, with 7 bases between. The germline V gene has CDR1 SEHNR and CDR2 FQNEAQ (reference sequence). There are 12 residues in the CDR3. Variable domain in full (rest from reference TRBV7-9 and TRBJ1-2): DTGVSQNPRHKITKRGQNVTFRCDPISEHNRLYWYRQTLGQGPEFLTYFQNEAQLEKSRLLSDRFSAERPKGSFSTLEIQRTEQGDSAMYLCASSSGVYGYTFGSGTRLTVV.